These 27 T cell receptor beta chains were all obtained from the same sample, sequenced in a study of blood T cell repertoires in COVID-19. The table came from immunoSEQ multiplex PCR; TCRdb's copy has only in-frame clones and leaves some out. This table holds over 65,000 clones, roughly 77% found once. Sequencing was done on a sample of peripheral blood. These receptors all come from a human donor in a cohort sampled during active COVID-19.

This clone has more than one count but fewer than ten. The V gene is TRBV27, the J gene TRBJ1-6; no definite D call. Per the germline V gene, CDR1 is MNHEY and CDR2 is SMNVEV (reference sequence). Trimming pared 8 bases from V and 10 bases from J, leaving 18 bases between. The CDR3 is 14 residues long. This chain's CDR3 is CASGPNRRGSPLHF. The CDR3 region has the DNA TGTGCCAGCGGACCCAACCGCCGCGGGTCACCCCTCCACTTT.

The chain joins TRBV28 to TRBJ1-5; D may be TRBD1 (5 bases). Germline CDR1 and CDR2: MDHEN and SYDVKM. Trimming pared 4 bases from V and 2 bases from J, leaving 9 bases between. The length of the CDR3 is 14 residues. CDR3 region: CASSSGGGNQPQHF. CDR3 bases: TGTGCCAGCAGTTCCGGGGGTGGCAATCAGCCCCAGCATTTT.

This chain links TRBV7-6 with TRBJ2-2, with 7 bases fitting TRBD1. The V segment lost 5 bases and the J segment 6 bases; nucleotides outside the gene matches: 9. The CDR3 is 15 residues long. Germline CDR1 and CDR2: SGHVS and FNYEAQ. The CDR3 region is CASSPLPQGAGELFF. The CDR3 DNA reads TGTGCCAGCAGCCCCCTTCCTCAGGGGGCCGGGGAGCTGTTTTTT.

The chain employs TRBV10-3 and TRBJ2-1, with 8 bases lining up with TRBD2. Germline V gives CDR1 ENHRY, CDR2 SYGVKD. The CDR3 length is 15 residues. Trimming at V came to 8 bases and at J to 7 bases, leaving 13 bases not matched to a gene. The CDR3 loop is CAIGRAGEEGNEQFF. Written as DNA, the CDR3 is TGTGCCATCGGGCGAGCGGGAGAAGAGGGAAATGAGCAGTTCTTC.

The rearrangement uses TRBV28 and TRBJ2-7; tentatively, D is TRBD2 (5 bases). Between the trimmed V and J ends, which lost 6 bases and 3 bases, there was a span of 15 bases. CDR1 is MDHEN, CDR2 SYDVKM, per germline. The CDR3 totals 14 residues. CDR3 sequence reads: CASSSGFLHYEQYF. The CDR3 nucleotides read TGTGCCAGCAGCTCGGGGTTCCTCCACTACGAGCAGTACTTC.

The rearrangement links TRBV11-2 to TRBJ2-1; 11 bases agree with TRBD2. Per the germline V gene, CDR1 is SGHAT and CDR2 is FQNNGV. V dropped 4 bases and J dropped 8; count of bases not matched to a gene: 4. This CDR3 spans 14 amino acids. The CDR3 DNA follows: TGTGCCAGCAGCTCAACTAGCGGGAGCGATGAGCAGTTCTTC. Residues: CASSSTSGSDEQFF.

The chain couples TRBV5-6 to TRBJ1-1, with no clear D. The germline V and J ends were trimmed by 4 bases and 1 base, with 8 bases remaining between them. The CDR3 contains 13 residues. The V gene's germline CDR1 is SGHDT and CDR2 YYEEEE. In nucleotides, the CDR3 is TGTGCCAGCAGCCCCGGGAAGAACACTGAAGCTTTCTTT. Translation gives CASSPGKNTEAFF.

The CDR3 DNA follows: TGCGCCAGCAGCTTGGGACAGGGGGCTTCTTACGAGCAGTACTTC. This encodes CASSLGQGASYEQYF. The rearrangement links TRBV5-1 to TRBJ2-7; TRBD1 aligns across 10 bases. This CDR3 has 15 amino acids. The V gene's germline CDR1 is SGHRS and CDR2 YFSETQ. V was clipped by 0 bases and J by 4 bases; unmatched bases: 4.

The CDR3, as DNA: TGTGCCAGCAGCCTAAGCAGGGGACTAGCGGGAGTTCGCGACACAGATACGCAGTATTTT. Protein sequence: CASSLSRGLAGVRDTDTQYF. J is TRBJ2-3 and V is TRBV6-2 or TRBV6-3; 14 bases match TRBD2. CDR1 is MNHEY and CDR2 is SVGEGT in the germline V gene. V lost 6 bases, J lost 2 bases, and 16 bases stayed unmatched. CDR3 length: 20 residues.

The genes are TRBV19 and TRBJ1-5; D not certain. Looked up from germline, CDR1 is LNHDA and CDR2 is SQIVND (reference sequence). Trimming cost V 8 bases and J 9 bases, with 5 bases left between them. The length of the CDR3 is 9 residues. CDR3: CASGLPQHF. In nucleotides, the CDR3 is TGTGCCAGTGGCCTGCCCCAGCATTTT.

This clone was observed many times. The chain couples TRBV27 to TRBJ2-1; 8 positions agree with TRBD2. This CDR3 region has 15 residues. V was clipped by 2 bases and J by 3 bases; unmatched bases: 3. Germline V CDR1 and CDR2: MNHEY, SMNVEV (reference sequence). This chain's CDR3 is CASSLEAGDYNEQFF. DNA of the CDR3: TGTGCCAGCAGTTTAGAAGCGGGGGACTACAATGAGCAGTTCTTC.

The V and J genes are TRBV5-1 and TRBJ2-5, with 9 bases lining up with TRBD1. Per germline, CDR1 SGHRS and CDR2 YFSETQ. The length of the CDR3 is 13 residues. V lost 5 bases to trimming and J lost 5 bases; unmatched junction nucleotides: 4. As DNA, the CDR3 is TGCGCCAGCAGGGGACAGGGCCGGGAGACCCAGTACTTC. Its translation: CASRGQGRETQYF.

This clone appeared once. The chain is built from TRBV30 and TRBJ2-1, with D perhaps TRBD2 (6 bases). CDR3 length: 12 amino acids. Trimming took 0 bases from V and 15 from J, leaving 15 bases between them. Germline CDR1 GTSNPN, CDR2 SVGIG (reference sequence). This chain's CDR3 is CAWSVDGRRLFF. CDR3 sequence (DNA): TGTGCCTGGAGTGTGGACGGGAGAAGGTTGTTCTTC.

This chain joins TRBV9 and TRBJ1-1; TRBD1 matches 7 bases. Unmatched junction bases numbered 15, after V lost 3 bases and J lost 7 bases. The CDR3 sequence is 16 residues long. Germline values: CDR1 SGDLS, CDR2 YYNGEE. This chain's CDR3 is CASSAYSGTENGEAFF. The CDR3 DNA follows: TGTGCCAGCAGCGCCTACTCCGGGACAGAGAACGGTGAAGCTTTCTTT.

This clone was found a few times. This chain uses TRBV28 with TRBJ2-4; possibly TRBD1 for D (6 bases). This CDR3 has 18 residues. The germline CDR1 and CDR2 sequences are MDHEN and SYDVKM. Deletions cut 3 bases from V and 3 bases from J, with 21 bases between. DNA for the CDR3: TGTGCCAGCAGTTTGCGGAAAAGGGGGACGTGGGGCAAAAACATTCAGTACTTC. This translates into CASSLRKRGTWGKNIQYF.

The chain couples TRBV7-9 to TRBJ2-7, with 13 bases matching TRBD2. Germline V gene data show CDR1 as SEHNR and CDR2 as FQNEAQ (reference sequence). J lost 7 bases, V lost 5 bases, and 11 bases had no gene match. The CDR3 is 16 amino acids. CDR3 region: CASSDRTSGSWGEQYF. The DNA for the CDR3 is TGTGCCAGCAGCGACCGGACTAGCGGGAGTTGGGGAGAGCAGTACTTC.

This clone was seen only once. The J gene is TRBJ2-1, the V gene TRBV14, with 12 bases identical to TRBD2. The CDR3 totals 16 residues. The trim removed 5 bases at V and 3 bases at J, leaving 5 bases unmatched. Germline V CDR1 and CDR2: SGHDN, FVKESK. The CDR3 DNA reads TGTGCCAGCAGCAGGGGACTAGCGGGCCGCTACAATGAGCAGTTCTTC. This gives the protein CASSRGLAGRYNEQFF.

The rearrangement uses TRBV11-2 and TRBJ2-2, with D maybe TRBD2 (6 bases). Germline V gene data show CDR1 as SGHAT and CDR2 as FQNNGV. Deletions cut 0 bases from V and 6 bases from J, with 17 bases between. This CDR3 is 17 amino acids long. The CDR3 DNA reads TGTGCCAGCAGCTTAGATCCCGGGGTCGGGAGTGCCGGGGAGCTGTTTTTT. It specifies CASSLDPGVGSAGELFF.

This rearrangement joins TRBV7-6 to TRBJ2-2, with D possibly TRBD1 on 5 matching bases. The CDR3 covers 14 residues. Per germline, CDR1 SGHVS and CDR2 FNYEAQ. V was trimmed by 4 bases and J by 2 bases, leaving 8 bases between them. For the CDR3, the DNA is TGTGCCAGCAGCTCTCAGGGTAACACCGGGGAGCTGTTTTTT. Amino acids: CASSSQGNTGELFF.

This clone has just one count. The gene calls are TRBV19 and TRBJ1-5; 7 bases are shared with TRBD1. V gave up 5 bases and J gave up 3 bases; unmatched junction bases: 7. There are 15 residues in the CDR3. Germline values: CDR1 LNHDA, CDR2 SQIVND (reference sequence). Written as DNA, the CDR3 is TGTGCCAGTAGTCCCCAAGACAGGGACAATCAGCCCCAGCATTTT. Protein product: CASSPQDRDNQPQHF.

This clone was seen only once. The chain links TRBV9 to TRBJ2-1; TRBD2 aligns across 16 bases. After removal of 4 bases from V and 4 bases from J, the junction contained 8 bases not matched to a gene. The V gene's germline CDR1 is SGDLS and CDR2 YYNGEE. The CDR3 covers 18 residues. The CDR3 DNA reads TGTGCCAGCAGCCCGGGACTAGCGGGAGGGCCAGGATACAATGAGCAGTTCTTC. This sequence encodes CASSPGLAGGPGYNEQFF.

The rearrangement links TRBV4-3 to TRBJ1-5; TRBD1 agrees at 7 bases. CDR3 length: 14 amino acids. Germline lookup yields CDR1 LGHNA and CDR2 YSLEER. Germline trimming cut 4 bases from V and 2 bases from J; bases unmatched to any gene: 2. CDR3 sequence reads: CASSLGTGNQPQHF. Written as DNA, the CDR3 is TGCGCCAGCAGCCTCGGGACAGGCAATCAGCCCCAGCATTTT.

In this sample, this clone turned up once. The chain is built from TRBV19 and TRBJ1-1, with D possibly matching TRBD1 (6 bases). The CDR3 is 17 amino acids. Germline CDR1 and CDR2: LNHDA and SQIVND (reference sequence). V was shortened by 3 bases and J by 1 base, with 18 bases between the two germline ends. The DNA of the CDR3 is TGTGCCAGTAGTATCAGGGGTGGGGGAGTACCGAACACTGAAGCTTTCTTT. Its translation is CASSIRGGGVPNTEAFF.

V is TRBV19 and J is TRBJ2-1; TRBD2 aligns across 14 bases. Germline V CDR1 and CDR2: LNHDA, SQIVND (reference sequence). The V gene end was trimmed by 5 bases and the J gene end by 1 base; junction bases not matched to a gene: 7. The CDR3 is 18 amino acids. The CDR3 is CASSAGTSGRGSYNEQFF. The DNA of the CDR3 is TGTGCCAGTAGTGCCGGGACTAGCGGGAGAGGGTCCTACAATGAGCAGTTCTTC. Using reference TRBV19 and TRBJ2-1 for the parts outside the CDR3, the full variable domain is DGGITQSPKYLFRKEGQNVTLSCEQNLNHDAMYWYRQDPGQGLRLIYYSQIVNDFQKGDIAEGYSVSREKKESFPLTVTSAQKNPTAFYLCASSAGTSGRGSYNEQFFGPGTRLTVL.

The rearrangement joins TRBV19 to TRBJ2-1, with 9 bases aligning to TRBD2. V dropped 5 bases and J dropped 13; count of bases not matched to a gene: 3. The germline CDR1 and CDR2 sequences are LNHDA and SQIVND (reference sequence). The CDR3 loop spans 11 amino acids. The CDR3 protein is CASSASGAQFF. CDR3 sequence (DNA): TGTGCCAGTAGTGCTAGCGGGGCCCAGTTCTTC.

V usage is TRBV4-1 and J usage is TRBJ1-5; D is uncertain. This CDR3 has 14 residues. Trimming stripped 0 bases from V and 13 bases from J, with 16 bases between. Germline V CDR1 and CDR2: MGHRA, YSYEKL. The CDR3 nucleotides read TGCGCCAGCAGCCAAGAGGGTACCCTCTCGGGACAGCATTTT. Translated: CASSQEGTLSGQHF.

This clone was recorded only once. The chain has TRBV27 and TRBJ2-7; TRBD2 agrees at 10 bases. This CDR3 is built from 15 residues. Germline V gene lookup returns CDR1 MNHEY and CDR2 SMNVEV (reference sequence). With V trimmed by 3 bases and J by 3 bases, 5 bases remained unmatched. The CDR3 protein is CASSLGTSVYYEQYF. Here the CDR3 DNA reads TGTGCCAGCAGTTTGGGGACTAGCGTCTACTACGAGCAGTACTTC.